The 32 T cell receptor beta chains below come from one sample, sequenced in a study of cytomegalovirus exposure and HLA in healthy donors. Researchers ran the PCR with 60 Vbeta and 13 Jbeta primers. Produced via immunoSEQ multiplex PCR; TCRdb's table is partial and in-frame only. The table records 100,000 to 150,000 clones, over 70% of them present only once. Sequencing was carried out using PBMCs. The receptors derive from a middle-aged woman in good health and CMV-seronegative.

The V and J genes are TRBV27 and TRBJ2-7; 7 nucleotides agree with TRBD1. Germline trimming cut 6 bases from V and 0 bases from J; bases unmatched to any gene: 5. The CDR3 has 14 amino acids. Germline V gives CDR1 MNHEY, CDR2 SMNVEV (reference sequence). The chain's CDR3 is CASSGQASSYEQYF. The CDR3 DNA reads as TGTGCCAGCAGCGGACAGGCTAGCTCCTACGAGCAGTACTTC.

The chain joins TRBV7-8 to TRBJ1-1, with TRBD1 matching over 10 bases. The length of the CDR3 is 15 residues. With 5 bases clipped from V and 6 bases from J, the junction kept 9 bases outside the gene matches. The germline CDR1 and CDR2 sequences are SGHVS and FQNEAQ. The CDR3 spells CASSTPDRGPSEAFF. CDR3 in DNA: TGTGCCAGCAGCACCCCCGACAGGGGGCCATCTGAAGCTTTCTTT.

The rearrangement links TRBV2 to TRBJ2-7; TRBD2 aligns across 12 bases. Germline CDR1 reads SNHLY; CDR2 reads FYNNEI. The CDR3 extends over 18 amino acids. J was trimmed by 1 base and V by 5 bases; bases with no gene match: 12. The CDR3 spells CASSPLSPGLAGSYEQYF. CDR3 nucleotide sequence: TGTGCCAGCAGTCCCTTATCCCCGGGACTAGCGGGTTCCTACGAGCAGTACTTC.

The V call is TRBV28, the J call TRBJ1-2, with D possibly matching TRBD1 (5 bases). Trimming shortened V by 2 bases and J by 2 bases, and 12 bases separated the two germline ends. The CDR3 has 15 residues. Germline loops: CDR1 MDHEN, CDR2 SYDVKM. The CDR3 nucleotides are TGTGCCAGCAGTTTAACAGGAAAACCCAACTATGGCTACACCTTC. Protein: CASSLTGKPNYGYTF.

The CDR3 is CASSQEGGLAGARTDTQYF. The CDR3 bases are TGCGCCAGCAGCCAAGAAGGGGGTTTAGCGGGGGCCCGCACAGATACGCAGTATTTT. This chain uses TRBV4-3 with TRBJ2-3; 9 bases agree with TRBD2. Germline CDR1 and CDR2: LGHNA and YSLEER. The CDR3 is 19 amino acids. Unmatched junction bases numbered 11, after V lost 0 bases and J lost 1 base.

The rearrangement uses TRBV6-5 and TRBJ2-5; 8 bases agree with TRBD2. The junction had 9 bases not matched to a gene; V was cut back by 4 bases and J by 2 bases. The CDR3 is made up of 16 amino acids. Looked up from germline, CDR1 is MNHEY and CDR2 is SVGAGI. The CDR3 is CASSLGAGGTQETQYF. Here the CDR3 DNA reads TGTGCCAGCAGTTTAGGTGCGGGGGGTACTCAAGAGACCCAGTACTTC.

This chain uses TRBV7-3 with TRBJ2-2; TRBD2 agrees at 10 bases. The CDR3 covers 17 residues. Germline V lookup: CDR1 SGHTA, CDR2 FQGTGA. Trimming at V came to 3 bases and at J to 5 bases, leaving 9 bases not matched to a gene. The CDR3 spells CASSLYPTSGATGELFF. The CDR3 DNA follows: TGTGCCAGCAGCTTGTACCCCACTAGCGGGGCTACCGGGGAGCTGTTTTTT.

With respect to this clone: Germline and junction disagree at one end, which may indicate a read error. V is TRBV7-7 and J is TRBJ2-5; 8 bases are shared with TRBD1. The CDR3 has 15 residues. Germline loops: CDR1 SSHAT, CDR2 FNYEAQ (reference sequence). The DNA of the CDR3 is TGTGCTAGCAGCCCAGACAGGGGTTTCCAAGAGACCCAGTACTTC. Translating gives CASSPDRGFQETQYF.

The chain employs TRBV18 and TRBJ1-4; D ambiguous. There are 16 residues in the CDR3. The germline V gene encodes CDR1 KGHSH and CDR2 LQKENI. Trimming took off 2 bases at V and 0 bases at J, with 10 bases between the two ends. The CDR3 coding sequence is TGTGCCAGCTCACCAAAAAATCTAGCAACTAATGAAAAACTGTTTTTT. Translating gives CASSPKNLATNEKLFF.

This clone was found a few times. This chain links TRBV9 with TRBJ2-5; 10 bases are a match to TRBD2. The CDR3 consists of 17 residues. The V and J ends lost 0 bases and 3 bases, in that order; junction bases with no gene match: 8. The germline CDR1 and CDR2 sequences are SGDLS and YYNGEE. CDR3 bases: TGTGCCAGCAGCGTAGCACCAGGAACTAGCGGGGAAGAGACCCAGTACTTC. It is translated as CASSVAPGTSGEETQYF. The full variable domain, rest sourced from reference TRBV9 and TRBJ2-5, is DSGVTQTPKHLITATGQRVTLRCSPRSGDLSVYWYQQSLDQGLQFLIQYYNGEERAKGNILERFSAQQFPDLHSELNLSSLELGDSALYFCASSVAPGTSGEETQYFGPGTRLLVL.

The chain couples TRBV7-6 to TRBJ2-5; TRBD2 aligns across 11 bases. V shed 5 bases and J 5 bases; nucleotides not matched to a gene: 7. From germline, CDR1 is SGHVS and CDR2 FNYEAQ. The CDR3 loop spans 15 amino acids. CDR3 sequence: CASSISGGAGETQYF. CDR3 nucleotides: TGTGCCAGCAGCATTAGCGGGGGGGCGGGGGAGACCCAGTACTTC. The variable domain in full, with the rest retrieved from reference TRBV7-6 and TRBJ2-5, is GAGVSQSPRYKVTKRGQDVALRCDPISGHVSLYWYRQALGQGPEFLTYFNYEAQQDKSGLPNDRFSAERPEGSISTLTIQRTEQRDSAMYRCASSISGGAGETQYFGPGTRLLVL.

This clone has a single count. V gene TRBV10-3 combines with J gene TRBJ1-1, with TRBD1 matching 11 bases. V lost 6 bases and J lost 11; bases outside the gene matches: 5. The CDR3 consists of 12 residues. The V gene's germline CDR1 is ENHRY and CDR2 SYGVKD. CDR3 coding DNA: TGTGCCATCAGCCCAGGGGACAGGGGGGCTTTCTTT. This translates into CAISPGDRGAFF.

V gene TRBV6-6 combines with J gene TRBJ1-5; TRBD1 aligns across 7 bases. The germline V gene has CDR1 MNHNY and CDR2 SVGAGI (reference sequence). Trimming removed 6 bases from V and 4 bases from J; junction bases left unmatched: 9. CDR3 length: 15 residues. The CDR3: CASSDRQGRNQPQHF. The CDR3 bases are TGTGCCAGCAGCGACCGACAGGGTCGTAATCAGCCCCAGCATTTT.

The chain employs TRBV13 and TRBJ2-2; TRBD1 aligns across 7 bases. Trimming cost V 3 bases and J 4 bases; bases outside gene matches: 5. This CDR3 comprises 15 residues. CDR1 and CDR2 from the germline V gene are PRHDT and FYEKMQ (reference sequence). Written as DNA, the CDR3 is TGTGCCAGCAGCTTCGACAGGGTAACCACCGGGGAGCTGTTTTTT. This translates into CASSFDRVTTGELFF.

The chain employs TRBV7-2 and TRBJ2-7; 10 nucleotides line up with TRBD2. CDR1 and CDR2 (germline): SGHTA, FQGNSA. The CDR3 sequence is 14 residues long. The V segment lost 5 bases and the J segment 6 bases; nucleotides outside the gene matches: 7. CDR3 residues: CASSTRASGSEQYF. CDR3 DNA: TGTGCCAGCAGCACTAGAGCTAGCGGGAGCGAGCAGTACTTC.

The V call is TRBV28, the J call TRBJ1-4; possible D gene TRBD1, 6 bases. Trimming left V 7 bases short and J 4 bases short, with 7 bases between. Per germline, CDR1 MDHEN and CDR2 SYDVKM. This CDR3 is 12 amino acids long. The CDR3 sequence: CASKQGNEKLFF. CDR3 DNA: TGTGCCAGCAAACAGGGTAATGAAAAACTGTTTTTT.

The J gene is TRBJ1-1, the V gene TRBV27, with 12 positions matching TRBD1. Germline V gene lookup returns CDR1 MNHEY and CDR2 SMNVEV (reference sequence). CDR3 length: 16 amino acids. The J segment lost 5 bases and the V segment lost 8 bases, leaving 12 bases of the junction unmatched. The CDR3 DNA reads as TGTGCCAGCGGCCTTGGGACAGGGGGCCATCAGACTGAAGCTTTCTTT. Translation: CASGLGTGGHQTEAFF.

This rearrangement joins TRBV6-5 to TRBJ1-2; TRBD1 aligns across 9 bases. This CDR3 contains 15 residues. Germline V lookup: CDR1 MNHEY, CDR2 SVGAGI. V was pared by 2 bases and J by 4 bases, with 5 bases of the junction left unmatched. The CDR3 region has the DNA TGTGCCAGCAGTTACGGGACAGGGTCCCGCTATGGCTACACCTTC. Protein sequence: CASSYGTGSRYGYTF.

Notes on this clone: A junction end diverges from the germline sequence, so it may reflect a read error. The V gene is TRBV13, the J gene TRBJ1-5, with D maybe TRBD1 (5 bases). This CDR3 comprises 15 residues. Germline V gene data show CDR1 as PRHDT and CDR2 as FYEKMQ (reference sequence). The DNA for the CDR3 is TGTTCCAGCAAAGGTCCCAGGGTTGAAAATCAGCCCCAGCATTTT. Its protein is CSSKGPRVENQPQHF.

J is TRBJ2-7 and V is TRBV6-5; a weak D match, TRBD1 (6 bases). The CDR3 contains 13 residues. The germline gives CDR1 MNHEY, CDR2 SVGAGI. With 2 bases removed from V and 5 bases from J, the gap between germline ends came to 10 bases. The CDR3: CASSYLGGNEQYF. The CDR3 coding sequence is TGTGCCAGCAGTTACCTAGGGGGAAACGAGCAGTACTTC.

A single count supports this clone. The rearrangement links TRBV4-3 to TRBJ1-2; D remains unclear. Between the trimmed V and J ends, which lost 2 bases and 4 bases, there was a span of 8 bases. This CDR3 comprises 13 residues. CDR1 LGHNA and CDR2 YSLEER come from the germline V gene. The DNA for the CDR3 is TGCGCCAGCAGCCAACCGGGTCGCTATGGCTACACCTTC. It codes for CASSQPGRYGYTF.

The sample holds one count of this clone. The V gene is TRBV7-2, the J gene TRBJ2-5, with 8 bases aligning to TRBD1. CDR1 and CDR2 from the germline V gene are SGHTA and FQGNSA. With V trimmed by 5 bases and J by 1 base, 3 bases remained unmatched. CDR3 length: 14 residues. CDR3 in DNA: TGTGCCAGCAGCCCTGACAGGGGCCAAGAGACCCAGTACTTC. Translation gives CASSPDRGQETQYF.

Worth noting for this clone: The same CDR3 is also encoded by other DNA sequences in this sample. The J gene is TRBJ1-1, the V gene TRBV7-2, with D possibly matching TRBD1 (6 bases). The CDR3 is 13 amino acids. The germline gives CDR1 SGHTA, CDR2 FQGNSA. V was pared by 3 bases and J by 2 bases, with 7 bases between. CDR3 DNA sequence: TGTGCCAGCAGCTTGGACAGAAACACTGAAGCTTTCTTT. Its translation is CASSLDRNTEAFF.

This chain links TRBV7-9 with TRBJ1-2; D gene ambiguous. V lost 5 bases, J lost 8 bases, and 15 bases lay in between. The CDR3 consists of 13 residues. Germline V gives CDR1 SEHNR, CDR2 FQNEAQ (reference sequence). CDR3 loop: CASSPMGGVGYTF. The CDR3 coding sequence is TGTGCCAGCAGCCCTATGGGCGGGGTCGGCTACACCTTC.

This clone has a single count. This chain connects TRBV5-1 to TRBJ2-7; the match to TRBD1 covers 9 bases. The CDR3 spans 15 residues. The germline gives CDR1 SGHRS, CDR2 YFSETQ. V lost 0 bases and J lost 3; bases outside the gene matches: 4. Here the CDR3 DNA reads TGCGCCAGCAGCTTGGGACCGGGACAGGGCTACGAGCAGTACTTC. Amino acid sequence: CASSLGPGQGYEQYF.

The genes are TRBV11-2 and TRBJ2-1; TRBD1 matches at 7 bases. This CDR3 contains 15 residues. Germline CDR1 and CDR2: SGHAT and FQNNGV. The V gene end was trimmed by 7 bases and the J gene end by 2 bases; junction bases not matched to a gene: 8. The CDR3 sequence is CASTVDRDPYNEQFF. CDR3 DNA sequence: TGTGCCAGCACCGTCGACAGGGACCCCTACAATGAGCAGTTCTTC.

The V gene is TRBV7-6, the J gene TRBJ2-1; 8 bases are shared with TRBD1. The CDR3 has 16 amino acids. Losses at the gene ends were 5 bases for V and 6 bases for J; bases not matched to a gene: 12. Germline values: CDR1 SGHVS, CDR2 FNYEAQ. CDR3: CASSPSRGRYRNEQFF. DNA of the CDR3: TGTGCCAGCAGCCCCAGCAGGGGGCGTTATCGCAATGAGCAGTTCTTC.

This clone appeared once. The CDR3 bases are TGTGCTAGTTCCGACTCTGAGCAGTTCTTC. This translates into CASSDSEQFF. The chain joins TRBV12-5 to TRBJ2-1; D not certain. The CDR3 spans 10 residues. Trimming took 8 bases from V and 9 from J, leaving 8 bases between them. Germline V gene sequence: CDR1 LGHNT, CDR2 FRNRAP.

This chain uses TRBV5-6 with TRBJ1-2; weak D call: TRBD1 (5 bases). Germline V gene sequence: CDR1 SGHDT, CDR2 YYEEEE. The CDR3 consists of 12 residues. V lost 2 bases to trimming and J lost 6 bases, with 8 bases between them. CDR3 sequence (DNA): TGTGCCAGCAGCTTTGGGGGGGATGGCTACACCTTC. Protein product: CASSFGGDGYTF.

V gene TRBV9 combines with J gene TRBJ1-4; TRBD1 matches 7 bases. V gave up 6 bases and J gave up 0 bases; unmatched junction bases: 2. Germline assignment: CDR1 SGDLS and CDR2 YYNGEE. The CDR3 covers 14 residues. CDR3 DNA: TGTGCCAGCAAGGGGGCGGCAACTAATGAAAAACTGTTTTTT. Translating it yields CASKGAATNEKLFF.

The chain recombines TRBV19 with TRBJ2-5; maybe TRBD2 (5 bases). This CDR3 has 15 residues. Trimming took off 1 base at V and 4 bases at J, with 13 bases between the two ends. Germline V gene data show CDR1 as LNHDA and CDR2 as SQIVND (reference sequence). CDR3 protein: CASSIGGSSGETQYF. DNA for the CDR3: TGTGCCAGTAGTATAGGAGGGTCCTCTGGAGAGACCCAGTACTTC.

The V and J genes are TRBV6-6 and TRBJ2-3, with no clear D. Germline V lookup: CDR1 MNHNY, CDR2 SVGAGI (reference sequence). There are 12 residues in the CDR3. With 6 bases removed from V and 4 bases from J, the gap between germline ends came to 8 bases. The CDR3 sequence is CASRLLADTQYF. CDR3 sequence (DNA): TGTGCCAGCAGACTTCTAGCAGATACGCAGTATTTT.